These 18 T cell receptor beta chains originate from one sample sequenced in a study of human T cells and chemical hapten exposure. Using its own MiXCR run on the RACE reads, TCRdb lists one record per CDR3 protein. The sample includes roughly 120,000 distinct CDR3 sequences, 9% to 9.5% of them seen just once. Time point described: patch test 2, 6 weeks after DPC sensitization. The treatment is: therapeutic diphenylcyclopropenone sensitization with weekly scalp DPC. The material sequenced was whole blood, taken in connection with sensitization to the hapten diphenylcyclopropenone (DPC). Receptors were obtained from a woman aged 40 to 49 with alopecia areata. Some clones in this sample may be carry-over from other donors' samples.

The chain is built from TRBV28 and TRBJ2-2; 8 nucleotides match TRBD1. The CDR3 is 15 residues long. Germline CDR1 MDHEN, CDR2 SYDVKM. The trim removed 2 bases at V and 3 bases at J, leaving 2 bases unmatched. The CDR3 DNA sequence: TGTGCCAGCAGTTTAAGGACAGGGTACACCGGGGAGCTGTTTTTT. Translating gives CASSLRTGYTGELFF.

The chain links TRBV4-3 to TRBJ1-1; D is unresolved. The germline V and J ends were trimmed by 1 base and 5 bases, with 8 bases remaining between them. The length of the CDR3 is 13 residues. CDR1 is LGHNA and CDR2 is YSLEER in the germline V gene. The CDR3 sequence: CASSQAGRTEAFF. CDR3 bases: TGCGCCAGCAGCCAAGCCGGGAGAACTGAAGCTTTCTTT.

This chain joins TRBV18 and TRBJ2-7; 12 bases agree with TRBD1. The CDR3 has 14 residues. The V and J ends lost 3 bases and 5 bases, in that order; junction bases with no gene match: 2. Germline lookup yields CDR1 KGHSH and CDR2 LQKENI. The CDR3 sequence: CASSPGQGADEQYF. In nucleotides, the CDR3 is TGTGCCAGCTCACCGGGACAGGGGGCAGACGAGCAGTACTTC. The full variable domain, with the rest looked up from reference TRBV18 and TRBJ2-7, is NAGVMQNPRHLVRRRGQEARLRCSPMKGHSHVYWYRQLPEEGLKFMVYLQKENIIDESGMPKERFSAEFPKEGPSILRIQQVVRGDSAAYFCASSPGQGADEQYFGPGTRLTVT.

The chain employs TRBV7-9 and TRBJ2-4; 10 bases map to TRBD1. Germline V gene sequence: CDR1 SEHNR, CDR2 FQNEAQ (reference sequence). V shed 2 bases and J 4 bases; nucleotides not matched to a gene: 5. This CDR3 comprises 16 residues. The DNA of the CDR3 is TGTGCCAGCAGCTTAAGTGGGACAGGGGTGAAAAACATTCAGTACTTC. Its translation: CASSLSGTGVKNIQYF.

This clonotype was picked up many times. The chain has TRBV11-2 and TRBJ2-5; no reliable D call. This CDR3 contains 14 residues. Per germline, CDR1 SGHAT and CDR2 FQNNGV. V lost 4 bases and J lost 7, with 16 bases in between. As DNA, the CDR3 is TGTGCCAGCAGCTCAACGGGTGGCGACGGGACCCAGTACTTC. Translating it yields CASSSTGGDGTQYF. Combining the CDR3 with reference TRBV11-2 and TRBJ2-5 gives the whole variable domain EAGVAQSPRYKIIEKRQSVAFWCNPISGHATLYWYQQILGQGPKLLIQFQNNGVVDDSQLPKDRFSAERLKGVDSTLKIQPAKLEDSAVYLCASSSTGGDGTQYFGPGTRLLVL.

This clonotype was counted ten times or more. The genes are TRBV3-1 and TRBJ2-5; D remains unclear. The V gene lost 1 base and the J gene lost 4 bases, with 4 bases spanning the gap. In germline, CDR1 is LGHDT, CDR2 YNNKEL (reference sequence). This CDR3 has 12 amino acids. DNA for the CDR3: TGTGCCAGCAGCCAAGTCCCAGAGACCCAGTACTTC. This encodes CASSQVPETQYF.

This clonotype was counted many times. The rearrangement uses TRBV15 and TRBJ1-3; D might be TRBD1 (6 bases). The V gene lost 2 bases and the J gene lost 1 base, with 9 bases spanning the gap. Germline-derived CDR1 and CDR2 are LNHNV and YYDKDF (reference sequence). The CDR3 extends over 15 amino acids. The CDR3 loop is CATSRPGQSGNTIYF. The CDR3 region has the DNA TGTGCCACCAGCAGACCGGGACAATCTGGAAACACCATATATTTT.

The chain employs TRBV19 and TRBJ2-3; possibly TRBD2 for D (6 bases). The CDR3 covers 16 residues. The germline V gene has CDR1 LNHDA and CDR2 SQIVND (reference sequence). V was trimmed by 3 bases and J by 0 bases, leaving 13 bases between them. Here the CDR3 reads CASSIMGLPSTDTQYF. Here the CDR3 DNA reads TGTGCCAGTAGTATTATGGGACTCCCTAGCACAGATACGCAGTATTTT. The complete variable domain, with remaining parts taken from reference TRBV19 and TRBJ2-3, reads DGGITQSPKYLFRKEGQNVTLSCEQNLNHDAMYWYRQDPGQGLRLIYYSQIVNDFQKGDIAEGYSVSREKKESFPLTVTSAQKNPTAFYLCASSIMGLPSTDTQYFGPGTRLTVL.

The rearrangement joins TRBV7-2 to TRBJ1-4; 10 bases fit TRBD1. This CDR3 spans 17 amino acids. V lost 4 bases to trimming and J lost 6 bases; unmatched junction nucleotides: 11. Germline V gene data show CDR1 as SGHTA and CDR2 as FQGNSA. This CDR3 reads CASSSTGGLRGDEKLFF. DNA of the CDR3: TGTGCCAGCAGCTCGACAGGGGGCCTGCGTGGCGATGAAAAACTGTTTTTT.

The chain combines TRBV11-2 with TRBJ2-1; D possibly matches TRBD1 or TRBD2 (5 bases each). V lost 3 bases and J lost 5, with 20 bases in between. The CDR3 runs 17 residues. The germline V gene encodes CDR1 SGHAT and CDR2 FQNNGV. CDR3 bases: TGTGCCAGCAGCTTGGAACGAGGGGCGGCCCAAAACAATGAGCAGTTCTTC. It yields the protein CASSLERGAAQNNEQFF.

V is TRBV5-1 and J is TRBJ2-4; the D is unclear. V was cut by 1 base and J by 6 bases, with 8 bases left in between. The length of the CDR3 is 13 residues. Germline V gene lookup returns CDR1 SGHRS and CDR2 YFSETQ. Here the CDR3 DNA reads TGCGCCAGCAGCTTGCAGGATGGAAACATTCAGTACTTC. Translating gives CASSLQDGNIQYF.

This clonotype was picked up a small number of times. The rearrangement joins TRBV29-1 to TRBJ1-5, with D tentatively TRBD1 (6 bases). Germline V gene data show CDR1 as SQVTM and CDR2 as ANQGSEA. V was trimmed by 0 bases and J by 1 base, leaving 16 bases between them. The length of the CDR3 is 17 residues. This CDR3 reads CSVEEPPGHTSNQPQHF. The CDR3, as DNA: TGCAGCGTTGAAGAGCCTCCGGGACACACAAGCAATCAGCCCCAGCATTTT.

The table lists this clonotype with many counts. The chain carries TRBV7-3 and TRBJ2-3, with a possible D match to TRBD1 (6 bases). CDR3 length equals 16 residues. The germline V gene encodes CDR1 SGHTA and CDR2 FQGTGA. V lost 0 bases to trimming and J lost 1 base, with 11 bases between them. The CDR3 nucleotides are TGTGCCAGCAGCTTAACCCAGGGGTCCCGCACAGATACGCAGTATTTT. Residues: CASSLTQGSRTDTQYF.

The chain has TRBV3-1 and TRBJ2-5; D is unclear. The germline V and J ends were trimmed by 3 bases and 4 bases, with 12 bases remaining between them. This CDR3 contains 14 residues. Germline V gives CDR1 LGHDT, CDR2 YNNKEL (reference sequence). The CDR3 here is CASSHHGEPETQYF. The CDR3 DNA follows: TGTGCCAGCAGCCACCATGGTGAACCAGAGACCCAGTACTTC.

This clonotype appeared many times. V and J are TRBV29-1 and TRBJ2-2, with no clear D. The CDR3 runs 15 residues. V gave up 2 bases and J gave up 0 bases, with 10 bases separating them. Germline CDR1 SQVTM, CDR2 ANQGSEA. The CDR3 protein is CSVELQDANTGELFF. CDR3 bases: TGCAGCGTTGAACTCCAGGACGCGAACACCGGGGAGCTGTTTTTT.

This clonotype was detected once. A much larger clone is a single base away; this may be a read error. The chain has TRBV5-5 and TRBJ1-2, with TRBD1 matching over 8 bases. V dropped 2 bases and J dropped 9; count of bases not matched to a gene: 12. The length of the CDR3 is 15 residues. The V gene's germline CDR1 is SGHKS and CDR2 YYEKEE (reference sequence). The chain's CDR3 is CASSLTGGNFHSYTF. For the CDR3, the DNA is TGTGCCAGCAGCTTAACAGGGGGGAATTTTCATAGCTACACCTTC. The complete variable domain, with remaining parts taken from reference TRBV5-5 and TRBJ1-2, reads DAGVTQSPTHLIKTRGQQVTLRCSPISGHKSVSWYQQVLGQGPQFIFQYYEKEERGRGNFPDRFSARQFPNYSSELNVNALLLGDSALYLCASSLTGGNFHSYTFGSGTRLTVV.

The sample holds many counts of this clonotype. The gene calls are TRBV10-3 and TRBJ2-3; 10 bases fit TRBD2. The V and J ends lost 0 bases and 6 bases, in that order; junction bases with no gene match: 18. This CDR3 has 20 residues. CDR1 and CDR2 from the germline V gene are ENHRY and SYGVKD. The CDR3 DNA reads TGTGCCATCAGTGAGTCGACGCCACGTCTAGCGGGGGCCCCTGGGGATACGCAGTATTTT. Translated: CAISESTPRLAGAPGDTQYF.

The rearrangement links TRBV18 to TRBJ2-3, with D perhaps matching TRBD2 (7 bases). The germline V gene encodes CDR1 KGHSH and CDR2 LQKENI. CDR3 length: 19 residues. Trimming took off 6 bases at V and 3 bases at J, with 28 bases between the two ends. The CDR3 region is CASSIGTPRGGGRTDTQYF. Written as DNA, the CDR3 is TGTGCCAGCTCCATCGGCACCCCGCGTGGGGGCGGGAGAACAGATACGCAGTATTTT.